The sequence of this TCR beta chain was determined in a study of patients and donors after allogeneic stem cell transplantation. MiXCR, applied by TCRdb to the RT-PCR reads, yields one record per CDR3 protein. The data show some 150,000 distinct CDR3 sequences, about a third seen once. CDR1 is KGHSH, CDR2 LQKENI, per germline. Trimming removed 3 bases from V and 3 bases from J, with 12 bases in between. The CDR3 covers 15 residues. Sequenced input: blood, either unsorted or a sorted T cell fraction (not recorded which). This clonotype originated in a human donor who was either an allogeneic HSCT recipient or a stem cell or donor lymphocyte infusion donor (not recorded which). It is not recorded whose cells these are; they may come from a transplant donor. The rearrangement uses TRBV18 and TRBJ1-5; D is possibly TRBD1 (6 bases). In DNA form, the CDR3 reads TGTGCCAGCTCACCCCACAGGGTCCTCAATCAGCCCCAGCATTTT. Residues: CASSPHRVLNQPQHF.